These 25 T cell receptor beta chains share one sample of origin, sequenced in a study of STAT5B mutations in CD4+ large granular lymphocyte leukemia. Generated by immunoSEQ multiplex PCR, the TCRdb table keeps only in-frame clones and is missing some. The repertoire holds 30,000 to 35,000 clones, with 76% as singletons. The sample taken for sequencing was CD4+ T cells from blood buffy coats. These receptors were collected from a human donor in good health.

V usage is TRBV5-8 and J usage is TRBJ2-7, with unresolved D. The CDR3 is 15 residues long. V shed 1 base and J shed 3 bases, with 14 bases lying between them. Germline CDR1 SGHTS, CDR2 YDEGEE. CDR3 DNA sequence: TGTGCCAGCAGCTTGACGGCAGGTAGAAGCTACGAGCAGTACTTC. Translated, it gives CASSLTAGRSYEQYF.

The sample holds a few counts of this clone. The chain recombines TRBV11-3 with TRBJ2-2; no clear D gene. The V and J ends lost 5 bases and 7 bases respectively, with 20 bases between them. The V gene's germline CDR1 is SGHNT and CDR2 YENEEA. The CDR3 is 16 residues long. CDR3 sequence: CASSRRTKQSHGELFF. The CDR3 nucleotides read TGTGCCAGCAGCCGCAGAACTAAACAGAGCCACGGGGAGCTGTTTTTT.

The chain recombines TRBV29-1 with TRBJ1-2; D is unresolved. V gave up 5 bases and J gave up 2 bases, with 9 bases separating them. Germline assignment: CDR1 SQVTM and CDR2 ANQGSEA. The CDR3 consists of 12 residues. The CDR3 DNA is TGCAGCGTTTACGCTGAGAACTATGGCTACACCTTC. Its protein product is CSVYAENYGYTF.

The sample holds one count of this clone. The chain links TRBV9 to TRBJ2-1; 7 bases are a match to TRBD2. Looked up from germline, CDR1 is SGDLS and CDR2 is YYNGEE. This CDR3 comprises 16 residues. Trimming at V came to 1 base and at J to 6 bases, leaving 10 bases not matched to a gene. CDR3 sequence reads: CASSVNGGRWGNEQFF. The CDR3 DNA follows: TGTGCCAGCAGCGTAAACGGGGGGAGATGGGGCAATGAGCAGTTCTTC.

The V gene is TRBV5-1, the J gene TRBJ2-5; tentatively, D is TRBD1 or TRBD2 (6 bases each). The CDR3 runs to 13 residues. The germline V gene encodes CDR1 SGHRS and CDR2 YFSETQ. Trimming left V 7 bases short and J 5 bases short, with 15 bases between. The CDR3, as DNA: TGCGCCAGCGTGGGGGGCCCAGGGGAGACCCAGTACTTC. Protein sequence: CASVGGPGETQYF.

The chain employs TRBV2 and TRBJ1-3; D not resolved. V was trimmed by 11 bases and J by 4 bases, leaving 18 bases between them. In germline, CDR1 is SNHLY, CDR2 FYNNEI. The CDR3 has 14 residues. The CDR3 loop is CASKTTFAGNTIYF. The CDR3 DNA reads as TGTGCCTCCAAAACTACGTTTGCGGGAAACACCATATATTTT.

The V and J genes are TRBV5-6 and TRBJ2-2; a weak D match, TRBD1 (6 bases). V gave up 0 bases and J gave up 5 bases, with 8 bases separating them. There are 14 residues in the CDR3. The germline V gene has CDR1 SGHDT and CDR2 YYEEEE. The CDR3 protein is CASSLGQATGELFF. The CDR3 DNA sequence: TGTGCCAGCAGCTTGGGACAGGCGACCGGGGAGCTGTTTTTT.

The chain uses TRBV19 and TRBJ2-2; D unclear. This CDR3 is 14 amino acids long. With 3 bases removed from V and 0 bases from J, the gap between germline ends came to 5 bases. Germline V CDR1 and CDR2: LNHDA, SQIVND (reference sequence). DNA for the CDR3: TGTGCCAGTAGTATTAGGCCGAACACCGGGGAGCTGTTTTTT. Translated: CASSIRPNTGELFF.

The gene calls are TRBV5-6 and TRBJ1-4; TRBD1 aligns across 12 bases. This CDR3 is 15 amino acids long. The V gene's germline CDR1 is SGHDT and CDR2 YYEEEE. With 4 bases clipped from V and 10 bases from J, the junction kept 8 bases outside the gene matches. CDR3 sequence: CASSPGDRGPGKLFF. In nucleotides, the CDR3 is TGTGCCAGCAGCCCGGGGGACAGGGGGCCGGGAAAACTGTTTTTT.

This clone was recorded once. This sequence joins TRBV7-6 and TRBJ2-1; TRBD2 matches at 12 bases. J lost 8 bases, V lost 4 bases, and 15 bases had no gene match. The CDR3 totals 18 residues. The V gene's germline CDR1 is SGHVS and CDR2 FNYEAQ. This CDR3 reads CASSSTPTSGSGYDEQFF. The CDR3 region has the DNA TGTGCCAGCAGCTCGACCCCGACTAGCGGGAGTGGTTACGATGAGCAGTTCTTC.

This CDR3 is CASSLWGSNQPQHF. CDR3 DNA: TGTGCCAGCAGCTTGTGGGGGAGCAATCAGCCCCAGCATTTT. The chain carries TRBV11-2 and TRBJ1-5, with D perhaps matching TRBD1 (5 bases). In germline, CDR1 is SGHAT, CDR2 FQNNGV. This CDR3 is 14 amino acids long. V lost 3 bases and J lost 1, with 7 bases in between.

This sequence joins TRBV4-1 and TRBJ1-4; no firm D call. Germline V gene lookup returns CDR1 MGHRA and CDR2 YSYEKL. The CDR3 contains 16 residues. Trimming removed 0 bases from V and 0 bases from J, with 8 bases in between. The CDR3 nucleotides are TGCGCCAGCAGCCAAGAAGGAACTGCAACTAATGAAAAACTGTTTTTT. The encoded protein is CASSQEGTATNEKLFF.

V and J are TRBV6-6 and TRBJ2-1, with 8 nucleotides matching TRBD2. Per germline, CDR1 MNHNY and CDR2 SVGAGI (reference sequence). J lost 8 bases, V lost 2 bases, and 8 bases had no gene match. The CDR3 is made up of 15 amino acids. As DNA, the CDR3 is TGTGCCAGCAGTTACGGCGGGGGGACCTTTGATGAGCAGTTCTTC. It translates to CASSYGGGTFDEQFF.

The J gene is TRBJ2-7, the V gene TRBV19; 7 positions match TRBD2. The CDR3 totals 14 residues. Germline V gene lookup returns CDR1 LNHDA and CDR2 SQIVND (reference sequence). The V gene end was trimmed by 5 bases and the J gene end by 3 bases; junction bases not matched to a gene: 7. CDR3 sequence: CASSWEGGFYEQYF. CDR3 bases: TGTGCCAGTAGTTGGGAGGGAGGGTTCTACGAGCAGTACTTC.

The chain links TRBV7-2 to TRBJ1-5, with 11 bases aligning to TRBD1. This CDR3 has 15 residues. Germline lookup yields CDR1 SGHTA and CDR2 FQGNSA. J was trimmed by 7 bases and V by 3 bases; bases with no gene match: 5. CDR3 region: CASSLRTGGEQPQHF. The CDR3 DNA is TGTGCCAGCAGCTTGAGGACAGGGGGCGAACAGCCCCAGCATTTT.

V and J are TRBV7-2 and TRBJ2-2, with 9 bases aligning to TRBD2. V gave up 3 bases and J gave up 5 bases; unmatched junction bases: 7. This CDR3 is built from 16 residues. Germline CDR1 SGHTA, CDR2 FQGNSA. The CDR3 bases are TGTGCCAGCAGCTTTATTAGCGGGGGTATTACCGGGGAGCTGTTTTTT. It encodes CASSFISGGITGELFF.

V is TRBV18 and J is TRBJ2-1, with 10 nucleotides matching TRBD2. Germline V gene data show CDR1 as KGHSH and CDR2 as LQKENI. CDR3 length: 14 residues. J was trimmed by 5 bases and V by 5 bases; bases with no gene match: 3. CDR3 sequence (DNA): TGTGCCAGCTCAGATGGACTAGCGGACAATGAGCAGTTCTTC. This encodes CASSDGLADNEQFF. Combining the CDR3 with reference TRBV18 and TRBJ2-1 gives the whole variable domain NAGVMQNPRHLVRRRGQEARLRCSPMKGHSHVYWYRQLPEEGLKFMVYLQKENIIDESGMPKERFSAEFPKEGPSILRIQQVVRGDSAAYFCASSDGLADNEQFFGPGTRLTVL.

The V gene is TRBV15, the J gene TRBJ2-3; D is undetermined. There are 13 residues in the CDR3. The V gene's germline CDR1 is LNHNV and CDR2 YYDKDF (reference sequence). With 2 bases removed from V and 6 bases from J, the gap between germline ends came to 9 bases. The chain's CDR3 is CATSRMMGDTQYF. The CDR3, as DNA: TGTGCCACCAGCAGAATGATGGGGGATACGCAGTATTTT.

The chain's CDR3 is CASSEYKRGHYASPLHF. CDR3 DNA sequence: TGTGCCAGCAGTGAATATAAAAGGGGGCATTATGCCTCACCCCTCCACTTT. The rearrangement uses TRBV25-1 and TRBJ1-6; 7 positions match TRBD1. CDR1 is MGHDK and CDR2 is SYGVNS in the germline V gene. The CDR3 is made up of 17 amino acids. V dropped 0 bases and J dropped 10; count of bases not matched to a gene: 12.

The rearrangement uses TRBV27 and TRBJ2-7, with 7 bases identical to TRBD1. The germline gives CDR1 MNHEY, CDR2 SMNVEV (reference sequence). V shed 1 base, J shed 4 bases, and the junction held 13 bases outside the gene matches. This CDR3 region has 17 residues. The CDR3 region has the DNA TGTGCCAGCAGTTTATATCCCCACAGGGGAAGGGGTTACGAGCAGTACTTC. It specifies CASSLYPHRGRGYEQYF.

This chain links TRBV2 with TRBJ1-4; 9 bases align to TRBD1. After removal of 4 bases from V and 7 bases from J, the junction contained 10 bases not matched to a gene. Germline lookup yields CDR1 SNHLY and CDR2 FYNNEI. CDR3 length: 16 amino acids. The CDR3 loop is CASSAKGTGFSEKLFF. The CDR3 region has the DNA TGTGCCAGCAGTGCCAAAGGGACAGGGTTTAGTGAAAAACTGTTTTTT.

The V gene is TRBV2, the J gene TRBJ2-3; D ambiguous. This CDR3 is 15 amino acids long. V gave up 5 bases and J gave up 0 bases, with 12 bases separating them. Germline values: CDR1 SNHLY, CDR2 FYNNEI. CDR3: CASSYDVRSTDTQYF. The CDR3 coding sequence is TGTGCCAGCAGTTATGACGTTAGAAGCACAGATACGCAGTATTTT.

This clone was seen more than once but under ten times. This chain connects TRBV19 to TRBJ2-7; either TRBD1 or TRBD2 may fit D (5 bases each). The germline V gene encodes CDR1 LNHDA and CDR2 SQIVND (reference sequence). V lost 6 bases and J 6 bases, leaving 12 bases between the germline ends. This CDR3 spans 12 amino acids. The CDR3, as DNA: TGTGCCAGTAGAGGGGTGAGCGGCGAGCAGTACTTC. Translation gives CASRGVSGEQYF.

This clone was recorded a few times. The CDR3 region is CASSHEQGHGYTF. In DNA form, the CDR3 reads TGTGCCAGCAGCCACGAACAGGGGCATGGCTACACCTTC. The rearrangement joins TRBV4-2 to TRBJ1-2; 7 nucleotides line up with TRBD1. The V gene's germline CDR1 is LGHNA and CDR2 YNFKEQ. Trimming cost V 3 bases and J 6 bases; bases outside gene matches: 4. There are 13 residues in the CDR3.

The chain employs TRBV5-4 and TRBJ2-1, with D uncertain. Trimming shortened V by 0 bases and J by 6 bases, and 7 bases separated the two germline ends. Germline assignment: CDR1 SGHNT and CDR2 YYREEE (reference sequence). The CDR3 is 13 residues long. For the CDR3, the DNA is TGTGCCAGCAGCTTGGTAGGTTCCAATGAGCAGTTCTTC. Its protein is CASSLVGSNEQFF.